This T cell receptor (beta chain) was documented in a study of blood T cells in healthy people across ages. Study context: About one barcoded TCR beta cDNA was captured per two T cells. Study findings and constraints: In long-lived donors, naive CD4+ cell counts and diversity exceeded those of aged donors.

In germline, CDR1 is MNHNS, CDR2 SASEGT. CDR3 size: 17 residues. The germline V and J ends were trimmed by 6 bases and 9 bases, with 27 bases remaining between them. The use of a sample-barcoded 5' primer and a J-beta primer mix characterized a second PCR of about 7 to 12 cycles. Every sample gave at least 2.5 million paired-end reads containing CDR3. TCRdb fed the 5' RACE reads into MiXCR, producing one record per CDR3 protein. The sample has 1.5 million or so distinct CDR3 sequences; 42% are singletons. Samples had at least 6.5 million PBMCs isolated from them. Remarks on this clonotype: Its matching antigen is unknown.

V is TRBV6-1 and J is TRBJ2-1; tentative D call: TRBD2 (6 bases). The sequencing sample was made of blood. The receptor's source is a woman aged 18-35 years in good health. The CDR3 loop is CASRPTIAASVKLEQFF. CDR3 DNA sequence: TGTGCCAGCAGACCGACAATAGCGGCCTCTGTTAAACTTGAGCAGTTCTTC.